The 14 T cell receptor beta chains below were found in one sample sequenced in a study of CD4 T cells in relation to SARS-CoV-2 and coronaviruses. Sequencing used immunoSEQ multiplex PCR; TCRdb keeps in-frame clones, though not all of them. Among about 38,000 clones listed, approximately 87% were seen once. Sequenced: memory CD4+ T cells from PBMCs. These receptors all stem from an adult with COVID-19.

The chain carries TRBV25-1 and TRBJ2-3; the D gene could be TRBD1 or TRBD2 (5 bases each). V lost 5 bases and J 0 bases, leaving 18 bases between the germline ends. The CDR3 loop spans 17 amino acids. Germline values: CDR1 MGHDK, CDR2 SYGVNS. The DNA for the CDR3 is TGTGCCAGCAGTACACATTTCGGGACGGCAAGCACAGATACGCAGTATTTT. The encoded protein is CASSTHFGTASTDTQYF.

The gene calls are TRBV5-1 and TRBJ2-7; TRBD1 aligns across 10 bases. The V segment lost 5 bases and the J segment 6 bases; nucleotides outside the gene matches: 5. Germline lookup yields CDR1 SGHRS and CDR2 YFSETQ. The CDR3 extends over 13 amino acids. The CDR3 here is CASRDRGFGEQYF. The CDR3 DNA reads as TGCGCCAGCAGGGACAGGGGGTTTGGCGAGCAGTACTTC.

The V call is TRBV27, the J call TRBJ2-1; weak D call: TRBD1 (5 bases). V was shortened by 5 bases and J by 0 bases, with 11 bases between the two germline ends. This CDR3 region has 15 residues. Per the germline V gene, CDR1 is MNHEY and CDR2 is SMNVEV (reference sequence). CDR3 bases: TGTGCCAGCAGTATGAGACAGCTCTCCTACAATGAGCAGTTCTTC. Translated: CASSMRQLSYNEQFF.

The V and J genes are TRBV7-8 and TRBJ1-5; no definite D call. The CDR3 has 13 amino acids. Trimming removed 1 base from V and 0 bases from J, with 1 base in between. Germline V gene sequence: CDR1 SGHVS, CDR2 FQNEAQ. CDR3 bases: TGTGCCAGCAGCTTAGATAGCAATCAGCCCCAGCATTTT. It is translated as CASSLDSNQPQHF.

The V gene is TRBV7-6, the J gene TRBJ2-1, with D possibly called TRBD1 or TRBD2 (5 bases each). Germline CDR1 and CDR2: SGHVS and FNYEAQ. V was trimmed by 5 bases and J by 3 bases, leaving 14 bases between them. The CDR3 totals 15 residues. CDR3 amino acids: CASSLGVGIYNEQFF. The CDR3, as DNA: TGTGCCAGCAGCCTGGGGGTCGGGATCTACAATGAGCAGTTCTTC.

The chain couples TRBV9 to TRBJ2-7; the D gene could be TRBD1 or TRBD2 (6 bases each). CDR3 size: 16 residues. Germline V gene data show CDR1 as SGDLS and CDR2 as YYNGEE. The V and J ends lost 2 bases and 0 bases respectively, with 15 bases between them. As DNA, the CDR3 is TGTGCCAGCAGCGTGCCTGGAGGGGGTGACTCCTACGAGCAGTACTTC. Amino acids: CASSVPGGGDSYEQYF.

This sequence joins TRBV6-5 and TRBJ2-7; D possibly corresponds to TRBD1 (5 bases). This CDR3 is 13 amino acids long. Germline CDR1 and CDR2: MNHEY and SVGAGI. Trimming left V 4 bases short and J 6 bases short, with 13 bases between. DNA of the CDR3: TGTGCCAGCAGTTCTGGCAGGGTAAGCGAGCAGTACTTC. This gives the protein CASSSGRVSEQYF.

The rearrangement links TRBV10-3 to TRBJ1-2; 8 bases are shared with TRBD1. The CDR3 loop spans 14 amino acids. CDR1 ENHRY and CDR2 SYGVKD come from the germline V gene. Unmatched junction bases numbered 5, after V lost 6 bases and J lost 2 bases. CDR3 in DNA: TGTGCCATCAGCGTCTGGACAGGGAACTATGGCTACACCTTC. It yields the protein CAISVWTGNYGYTF.

The chain couples TRBV28 to TRBJ2-7, with D possibly being TRBD1 (8 bases). The CDR3 is 14 amino acids. Germline loops: CDR1 MDHEN, CDR2 SYDVKM. Trimming left V 7 bases short and J 3 bases short, with 16 bases between. The CDR3 DNA reads as TGTGCCAGCACGGGAGGACAGGGTCGCTACGAGCAGTACTTC. It is translated as CASTGGQGRYEQYF.

The V gene is TRBV6-5, the J gene TRBJ2-3; D is unresolved. In germline, CDR1 is MNHEY, CDR2 SVGAGI. This CDR3 contains 12 residues. Between the trimmed V and J ends, which lost 2 bases and 4 bases, there was a span of 4 bases. CDR3: CASSYNADTQYF. The CDR3 DNA reads TGTGCCAGCAGTTACAATGCAGATACGCAGTATTTT.

The chain recombines TRBV19 with TRBJ2-5; 9 bases are shared with TRBD2. The CDR3 loop spans 19 amino acids. V dropped 2 bases and J dropped 0; count of bases not matched to a gene: 13. The germline CDR1 and CDR2 sequences are LNHDA and SQIVND (reference sequence). CDR3 sequence: CASSIFFSAGGHNQETQYF. Here the CDR3 DNA reads TGTGCCAGTAGTATATTCTTTTCAGCGGGGGGTCATAACCAAGAGACCCAGTACTTC.

The chain is built from TRBV29-1 and TRBJ1-1, with 8 bases aligning to TRBD1. The CDR3 loop spans 12 amino acids. Germline CDR1 is SQVTM and CDR2 is ANQGSEA. V trimming: 6 bases; J trimming: 6 bases; junction bases outside the gene matches: 6. CDR3 sequence: CSVTQQGAEAFF. The CDR3 DNA sequence: TGCAGCGTCACCCAACAGGGGGCTGAAGCTTTCTTT.

V usage is TRBV5-1 and J usage is TRBJ2-6; D ambiguous. The CDR3 contains 16 residues. From germline, CDR1 is SGHRS and CDR2 YFSETQ. Trimming removed 6 bases at V and 0 bases at J, with 13 bases between. CDR3 nucleotides: TGCGCCAGCACATTCTCAGGAGCCTCTGGGGCCAACGTCCTGACTTTC. Its translation is CASTFSGASGANVLTF.

V usage is TRBV5-1 and J usage is TRBJ2-2; 7 bases map to TRBD2. The CDR3 has 16 amino acids. Germline-derived CDR1 and CDR2 are SGHRS and YFSETQ. The trim removed 1 base at V and 1 base at J, leaving 4 bases unmatched. CDR3 in amino acids: CASSLITSVNTGELFF. The DNA of the CDR3 is TGCGCCAGCAGCTTGATAACTAGCGTGAACACCGGGGAGCTGTTTTTT. The whole variable domain, remainder taken from reference TRBV5-1 and TRBJ2-2, is KAGVTQTPRYLIKTRGQQVTLSCSPISGHRSVSWYQQTPGQGLQFLFEYFSETQRNKGNFPGRFSGRQFSNSRSEMNVSTLELGDSALYLCASSLITSVNTGELFFGEGSRLTVL.